The 21 T cell receptor beta chains given below trace back to one sample, sequenced in a study of CD8 T cells in Susac syndrome. When the RNA was reverse transcribed, random hexamers were used with an input of roughly 0.5 to 1 ug. TCRdb re-called the immunoSEQ multiplex PCR reads with MiXCR, one entry per CDR3 protein. This table has 130,000 or so distinct CDR3 sequences, 90% to 95% appearing once. Sequenced material: CD8+ T cells from PBMCs. The receptors derive from a human donor with Susac syndrome.

CDR3 nucleotide sequence: TGTGCCAGCAGGAGGTGGGGGCTTGACAATGAGCAGTTCTTC. This sequence encodes CASRRWGLDNEQFF. This sequence joins TRBV12-3 or TRBV12-4 and TRBJ2-1; D perhaps matches TRBD1 (6 bases). This CDR3 has 14 residues. Trimming left V 6 bases short and J 5 bases short, with 14 bases between.

This clonotype was seen more than once but under ten times. The gene calls are TRBV12-5 and TRBJ2-7; a possible D gene is TRBD2 (5 bases). This CDR3 has 11 residues. Trimming removed 5 bases at V and 4 bases at J, with 6 bases between. CDR1 and CDR2 from the germline V gene are LGHNT and FRNRAP. The CDR3 DNA reads as TGTGCTAGTGGTGGGAGTTACGAGCAGTACTTC. Translating it yields CASGGSYEQYF.

This clonotype was picked up one time. This chain connects TRBV14 to TRBJ2-7; the D gene is possibly TRBD1 (5 bases). This CDR3 has 14 residues. The ends were cut back, 0 bases at V and 5 bases at J, with 11 bases in the middle. Germline CDR1 and CDR2: SGHDN and FVKESK. The CDR3 DNA follows: TGTGCCAGCAGCCAAGAGGGCAGGGCCCACGAGCAGTACTTC. Translation gives CASSQEGRAHEQYF.

This chain connects TRBV9 to TRBJ2-5, with TRBD2 as a possible D gene (6 bases). The CDR3 runs to 15 residues. V lost 4 bases to trimming and J lost 5 bases, with 18 bases between them. Germline V gives CDR1 SGDLS, CDR2 YYNGEE. The DNA of the CDR3 is TGTGCCAGCAGCCAAGACACTAGCTGGGGGGAGACCCAGTACTTC. This encodes CASSQDTSWGETQYF.

This chain links TRBV29-1 with TRBJ1-1, with D unresolved. CDR1 and CDR2 (germline): SQVTM, ANQGSEA. Trimming cost V 4 bases and J 3 bases, with 3 bases left between them. This CDR3 comprises 10 residues. The CDR3 is CSVVYTEAFF. DNA of the CDR3: TGCAGCGTTGTATACACTGAAGCTTTCTTT.

V usage is TRBV4-3 and J usage is TRBJ2-5; no firm D call. Trimming took 4 bases from V and 0 from J, leaving 15 bases between them. Germline values: CDR1 LGHNA, CDR2 YSLEER. There are 16 residues in the CDR3. The CDR3 sequence: CASSRVLNSNQETQYF. In nucleotides, the CDR3 is TGCGCCAGCAGCCGTGTATTAAACTCGAACCAAGAGACCCAGTACTTC.

The rearrangement joins TRBV20-1 to TRBJ2-7; no reliable D call. This CDR3 contains 11 residues. Germline V CDR1 and CDR2: DFQATT, SNEGSKA (reference sequence). Trimming pared 3 bases from V and 8 bases from J, leaving 11 bases between. CDR3 sequence reads: CSASAGLKQYF. For the CDR3, the DNA is TGCAGTGCTAGCGCCGGTTTGAAGCAGTACTTC.

The chain links TRBV29-1 to TRBJ1-2, with D perhaps matching TRBD1 (6 bases). CDR1 is SQVTM and CDR2 is ANQGSEA in the germline V gene. The CDR3 runs 14 residues. V shed 4 bases and J shed 5 bases, with 17 bases lying between them. The CDR3 bases are TGCAGCGTTGTGGTGGGGGCGAAGAGTTATGGCTACACCTTC. The encoded protein is CSVVVGAKSYGYTF.

The chain's CDR3 is CASSHTSGGSGGELFF. DNA for the CDR3: TGTGCCAGCAGCCATACTAGCGGGGGAAGCGGTGGGGAGCTGTTTTTT. This rearrangement joins TRBV4-2 to TRBJ2-2; 11 bases line up with TRBD2. V gave up 3 bases and J gave up 8 bases; unmatched junction bases: 8. CDR3 length: 16 residues. Per germline, CDR1 LGHNA and CDR2 YNFKEQ.

The V and J genes are TRBV24-1 and TRBJ1-2; D possibly corresponds to TRBD1 (5 bases). Trimming pared 3 bases from V and 5 bases from J, leaving 12 bases between. The CDR3 loop spans 14 amino acids. Germline lookup yields CDR1 KGHDR and CDR2 SFDVKD. Here the CDR3 reads CATSDRDHRYGYTF. CDR3 DNA: TGTGCCACCAGTGATCGGGACCACCGGTATGGCTACACCTTC.

This sequence joins TRBV12-3 or TRBV12-4 and TRBJ1-3; no clear D. The V end lost 6 bases, the J end lost 9 bases, and 9 bases lay between the germline ends. CDR3 length: 11 amino acids. The CDR3 here is CASSPGATIYF. In DNA form, the CDR3 reads TGTGCCAGCAGCCCAGGAGCCACCATATATTTT.

The chain has TRBV29-1 and TRBJ2-2; D perhaps matches TRBD1 (6 bases). The CDR3 length is 12 residues. CDR1 and CDR2 from the germline V gene are SQVTM and ANQGSEA. Trimming removed 4 bases at V and 5 bases at J, with 8 bases between. CDR3 in DNA: TGCAGCGTTGCAGGGGATACCGGGGAGCTGTTTTTT. This sequence encodes CSVAGDTGELFF.

The chain has TRBV12-3 or TRBV12-4 and TRBJ2-3, with 9 bases matching TRBD1. The V segment lost 1 base and the J segment 1 base; nucleotides outside the gene matches: 6. This CDR3 has 17 amino acids. The CDR3 DNA follows: TGTGCCAGCAGTTTAGTGGGACAGGGAGTCGGCACAGATACGCAGTATTTT. It specifies CASSLVGQGVGTDTQYF.

This clonotype was seen more than once but under ten times. The chain employs TRBV11-2 and TRBJ2-5; D assignment may be TRBD1 or TRBD2 (5 bases each). The ends were cut back, 1 base at V and 5 bases at J, with 11 bases in the middle. The CDR3 runs to 14 residues. Germline CDR1 and CDR2: SGHAT and FQNNGV. The CDR3 here is CASSLAGSGETQYF. Written as DNA, the CDR3 is TGTGCCAGCAGCTTAGCAGGGAGTGGGGAGACCCAGTACTTC. The full variable domain, its missing parts supplied by reference TRBV11-2 and TRBJ2-5, is EAGVAQSPRYKIIEKRQSVAFWCNPISGHATLYWYQQILGQGPKLLIQFQNNGVVDDSQLPKDRFSAERLKGVDSTLKIQPAKLEDSAVYLCASSLAGSGETQYFGPGTRLLVL.

The genes are TRBV29-1 and TRBJ2-3; D gene ambiguous. Germline CDR1 is SQVTM and CDR2 is ANQGSEA. The CDR3 is made up of 15 amino acids. The germline V and J ends were trimmed by 0 bases and 1 base, with 11 bases remaining between them. As DNA, the CDR3 is TGCAGCGTTGAAGATGGCAGTTGGGGCACAGATACGCAGTATTTT. Translated: CSVEDGSWGTDTQYF.

The chain's CDR3 is CASSGYLAGDINEQFF. CDR3 DNA sequence: TGTGCCAGCAGCGGATACCTAGCGGGGGATATCAATGAGCAGTTCTTC. The chain combines TRBV9 with TRBJ2-1, with 10 positions matching TRBD2. V shed 3 bases and J 6 bases; nucleotides not matched to a gene: 9. The germline gives CDR1 SGDLS, CDR2 YYNGEE. This CDR3 has 16 residues. Full variable domain (missing parts from reference TRBV9 and TRBJ2-1): DSGVTQTPKHLITATGQRVTLRCSPRSGDLSVYWYQQSLDQGLQFLIQYYNGEERAKGNILERFSAQQFPDLHSELNLSSLELGDSALYFCASSGYLAGDINEQFFGPGTRLTVL.

The V call is TRBV4-2, the J call TRBJ2-3; 8 bases match TRBD2. The CDR3 runs to 17 residues. J was trimmed by 2 bases and V by 4 bases; bases with no gene match: 11. The germline gives CDR1 LGHNA, CDR2 YNFKEQ. The CDR3 sequence: CASSLRELADLTDTQYF. DNA for the CDR3: TGTGCCAGCAGCCTGCGCGAACTAGCGGACCTCACAGATACGCAGTATTTT.

The chain employs TRBV15 and TRBJ1-1, with D possibly matching TRBD1 (6 bases). The ends were cut back, 8 bases at V and 2 bases at J, with 15 bases in the middle. The CDR3 is 14 residues long. CDR1 is LNHNV and CDR2 is YYDKDF in the germline V gene (reference sequence). This CDR3 reads CATRGARGNTEAFF. The CDR3 DNA is TGTGCCACCCGGGGGGCGCGGGGAAACACTGAAGCTTTCTTT.

The chain is built from TRBV4-1 and TRBJ2-1; D ambiguous. The CDR3 has 13 residues. Germline CDR1 reads MGHRA; CDR2 reads YSYEKL. V gave up 3 bases and J gave up 9 bases, with 12 bases separating them. The CDR3 DNA sequence: TGCGCCAGCAGCCAGGGCGGTCGAAGTGAGCAGTTCTTC. Its protein product is CASSQGGRSEQFF.

The chain is built from TRBV20-1 and TRBJ2-7; 7 nucleotides align to TRBD1. The CDR3 totals 13 residues. Per germline, CDR1 DFQATT and CDR2 SNEGSKA (reference sequence). V shed 4 bases and J 5 bases; nucleotides not matched to a gene: 8. The CDR3 DNA reads as TGCAGTGCTACCCGTTCAGGGGGAAACGAGCAGTACTTC. Translating it yields CSATRSGGNEQYF.

The chain employs TRBV14 and TRBJ1-1; D unresolved. Germline V gene data show CDR1 as SGHDN and CDR2 as FVKESK. Trimming removed 2 bases at V and 6 bases at J, with 10 bases between. The CDR3 length is 13 residues. CDR3 coding DNA: TGTGCCAGCAGCCAACGCGGGTCTCCTGAAGCTTTCTTT. Amino acids: CASSQRGSPEAFF.